This T cell receptor (beta chain) was sequenced in a study of technical replicates of blood from a handful of donors. The V and J ends lost 3 bases and 7 bases respectively, with 15 bases between them. CDR1 and CDR2 (germline): MNHNS, SASEGT. The CDR3 is made up of 14 amino acids. TCRdb's copy holds only in-frame clones and misses some; the assay was immunoSEQ multiplex PCR. The table records about 62,000 clones, about 90% of them present only once. This chain joins TRBV6-1 and TRBJ2-5; D is unclear. The TCR was taken from a human donor in good health. Some clones in this sample may be carry-over from other donors' samples. Sequenced material: PBMCs. This CDR3 reads CASSEVAEAWTQYF. The CDR3 DNA follows: TGTGCCAGCAGTGAGGTTGCGGAAGCTTGGACCCAGTACTTC.